This T cell receptor (beta chain) was documented in a study of T cell responses to AZD1222 COVID-19 vaccine. Study outcomes and limitations: Spike-specific TCR breadth and depth were elevated following two AZD1222 doses.

Sequencing was performed with immunoSEQ multiplex PCR; in TCRdb, only in-frame clones are kept and a portion is missing. Altogether about 60,000 clones are present, 75% to 90% being singletons, with the ten largest covering around 7%. With regard to this clone: Antigen: not known.

CDR1 SGDLS and CDR2 YYNGEE come from the germline V gene. CDR3 length equals 15 residues. The ends were cut back, 0 bases at V and 5 bases at J, with 14 bases in the middle. Sequencing was performed on peripheral blood, taken 28 days after the second AZD1222 dose. This receptor was obtained from an adult who received the AZD1222 COVID-19 vaccine. The chain carries TRBV9 and TRBJ1-1, with D maybe TRBD1 (6 bases). CDR3 sequence reads: CASSVDPGQGTEAFF. The CDR3 nucleotides read TGTGCCAGCAGCGTAGACCCAGGCCAGGGGACTGAAGCTTTCTTT.